Listed below are T cell receptor beta chains from one sample, sequenced in a study of T cell responses to AZD1222 COVID-19 vaccine. Measured with immunoSEQ multiplex PCR; TCRdb has only the in-frame clones, and not every one. This table holds 45,000 to 55,000 clones, approximately 86% found once. The specimen was peripheral blood, collected 28 days after the second AZD1222 dose. These receptors came from an adult who received the AZD1222 COVID-19 vaccine. Both conserved end residues are part of each CDR3. The D gene is left open where the match is weak. Expanded clones are given a class, and other clones once, few, many or no size at all.

CDR3nt | CDR3aa | abundance | j_gene | d_gene | v_gene
TGTGCCAGCAGTTTATCGGGACTAGCGGGAGTAGTTCCTGGGGCCAACGTCCTGACTTTC | CASSLSGLAGVVPGANVLTF | . | TRBJ2-6 | TRBD2 | TRBV28
TGTGCCAGCAGTTCGGGACAGGGGCCCCTGGGGACAGATACGCAGTATTTT | CASSSGQGPLGTDTQYF | . | TRBJ2-3 | TRBD1 | TRBV27
TGTGCCAGCAGCCCGGGGGATTCACCCCTCCACTTT | CASSPGDSPLHF | few | TRBJ1-6 | . | TRBV11-3
TGTGCCAGCAGTGCGAATATGGGTTTCGAGACCCAGTACTTC | CASSANMGFETQYF | . | TRBJ2-5 | . | TRBV25-1
TGTGCCAGCAGCCAAGAGCGGTTCAGCTCCTACGAGCAGTACTTC | CASSQERFSSYEQYF | . | TRBJ2-7 | . | TRBV4-2
TGTGCCAGCAGTGCCCCTTTAGGGGCTGGCACTGAAGCTTTCTTT | CASSAPLGAGTEAFF | once | TRBJ1-1 | . | TRBV28
TGTGCTAGTGGTTGGACAGGTCCCCTTGACGAGCAGTACTTC | CASGWTGPLDEQYF | . | TRBJ2-7 | TRBD1 | TRBV12-5
TGTGCCAGCAGTCGGACAGATAGCAATCAGCCCCAGCATTTT | CASSRTDSNQPQHF | . | TRBJ1-5 | . | TRBV2
TGTGCCAGTAGTATAGCTCGGGGGAACACTGAAGCTTTCTTT | CASSIARGNTEAFF | . | TRBJ1-1 | . | TRBV19
TGTGCCAGCTCACCACGGGGGCCTTACACTGAAGCTTTCTTT | CASSPRGPYTEAFF | . | TRBJ1-1 | . | TRBV18
TGCGCCAGCAGCCTTACAGCGGGGGGAGGCTACGAGCAGTACTTC | CASSLTAGGGYEQYF | . | TRBJ2-7 | TRBD2 | TRBV5-1
TGTGCCAGCTCACCAATGGACAAGACCGGGGAGCTGTTTTTT | CASSPMDKTGELFF | once | TRBJ2-2 | . | TRBV18
TGTGCCAGCAGTGAAGAGGGGCCGTCTGGGGCCAACGTCCTGACTTTC | CASSEEGPSGANVLTF | . | TRBJ2-6 | . | TRBV6-1
TGTGCCAGCAGTGGACGCACTAGCGGGAGGGCCAATGAGCAGTTCTTC | CASSGRTSGRANEQFF | . | TRBJ2-1 | TRBD2 | TRBV25-1
TGTGCCAGCAGCCCCCTTGTGAGTCCAGATACGCAGTATTTT | CASSPLVSPDTQYF | . | TRBJ2-3 | . | TRBV11-2
TGTGCCAGCAGCTCCTCCGGCGAGCAGTACTTC | CASSSSGEQYF | few | TRBJ2-7 | . | TRBV5-6
TGTGCCAGCAGTTTACAGGTCCCCGGGGCCAACGTCCTGACTTTC | CASSLQVPGANVLTF | once | TRBJ2-6 | . | TRBV27
TGTGCCAGCAGCCCGGGACGGAACCAAGAGACCCAGTACTTC | CASSPGRNQETQYF | . | TRBJ2-5 | . | TRBV27
TGTGCCAGCAGCCAAGATTTCCGGACGGGCGGGGAGCTGTTTTTT | CASSQDFRTGGELFF | . | TRBJ2-2 | . | TRBV3-1/TRBV3-2
TGTGCCAGCAGCTTTCGCGGGCCTGGGGCCAACGTCCTGACTTTC | CASSFRGPGANVLTF | . | TRBJ2-6 | . | TRBV7-3
TGCGCCAGCAGCTCCCGGACAGGGGGCATAACCTCTGGGGCCAACGTCCTGACTTTC | CASSSRTGGITSGANVLTF | once | TRBJ2-6 | TRBD1 | TRBV5-1
TGCGCCAGCAGCTTCGGGAGTCGTCCAGATACGCAGTATTTT | CASSFGSRPDTQYF | . | TRBJ2-3 | . | TRBV5-1
TGTGCCAGCAGCTTAGCCGGGACCGGGGATCAGCCCCAGCATTTT | CASSLAGTGDQPQHF | . | TRBJ1-5 | . | TRBV7-2
TGTGCCAGCAGCTTCGGAAGCGGACTAGATACGCAGTATTTT | CASSFGSGLDTQYF | once | TRBJ2-3 | . | TRBV7-9
TGTGCCAGCAGCTCCCTTCTTCCGGGACAGCTTTACTATGGCTACACCTTC | CASSSLLPGQLYYGYTF | . | TRBJ1-2 | TRBD1 | TRBV7-8
TGTGCCAGCAGCCACCTTAGGCAATTACGACTGTTTTTT | CASSHLRQLRLFF | once | TRBJ1-4 | . | TRBV3-1/TRBV3-2
TGTGCCAGCAGTCTGATGAGCTATGGCTACACCTTC | CASSLMSYGYTF | few | TRBJ1-2 | . | TRBV28
TGTGCCAGCAGCCAAAGGATGAGGGGGGCGGGAGGCTACACCTTC | CASSQRMRGAGGYTF | . | TRBJ1-2 | . | TRBV7-2
TGCGCCAGCAGCTTGGTTCAACAAAGCGGCTACGAGCAGTACTTC | CASSLVQQSGYEQYF | few | TRBJ2-7 | . | TRBV5-1
TGTGCCAGCAGCTTGGATCTCCGCCGGGGAAGCACCGGGGAGCTGTTTTTT | CASSLDLRRGSTGELFF | few | TRBJ2-2 | . | TRBV5-4
TGTGCCAGCAGCCAAGATCGAGGTCAGGGGGCGCAAAATACGCAGTATTTT | CASSQDRGQGAQNTQYF | . | TRBJ2-3 | TRBD1 | TRBV4-2
TGCGCCAGCAGCCGGGACAGGGTCGGTGGCTACACCTTC | CASSRDRVGGYTF | . | TRBJ1-2 | TRBD1 | TRBV4-3
TGTGCCAGCAGCCCCGTTTCCCGGACAACTGCCGGAAAAGAGACCCAGTACTTC | CASSPVSRTTAGKETQYF | . | TRBJ2-5 | . | TRBV6-2/TRBV6-3
TGTGCCAGCAAAGGGACTGCTTTGTTAGGCTACACCTTC | CASKGTALLGYTF | . | TRBJ1-2 | . | TRBV2
TGTGCCAGCAGATGGGGGCGGGGACTAGCGGACCAAGAGACCCAGTACTTC | CASRWGRGLADQETQYF | . | TRBJ2-5 | TRBD2 | TRBV2
TGTGCCATCAGCAAAGAGGACCATCAGCCCCAGCATTTT | CAISKEDHQPQHF | once | TRBJ1-5 | . | TRBV10-3
TGTGCCAGTCAAACCGGGACAGGGGGCTCTTCTAGCAATCAGCCCCAGCATTTT | CASQTGTGGSSSNQPQHF | . | TRBJ1-5 | TRBD1 | TRBV19
TGTGCCAGCAGTGCCCCGGAGGACCCTGGCTACACCTTC | CASSAPEDPGYTF | . | TRBJ1-2 | . | TRBV6-6
TGTGCCAGCAGTCGGGGGCGGGGGTCGAACTATGGCTACACCTTC | CASSRGRGSNYGYTF | . | TRBJ1-2 | . | TRBV28
TGTGCCAGCAGCTTCCGAGGGACAGAGGAAAAACTGTTTTTT | CASSFRGTEEKLFF | . | TRBJ1-4 | TRBD1 | TRBV11-2
TGTGCCAGCTCAAGTCGAAACACCATATATTTT | CASSSRNTIYF | once | TRBJ1-3 | . | TRBV18
TGTGCCAGCAGCCAAGACTCTAACAGGGACTATGGCTACACCTTC | CASSQDSNRDYGYTF | . | TRBJ1-2 | . | TRBV4-2